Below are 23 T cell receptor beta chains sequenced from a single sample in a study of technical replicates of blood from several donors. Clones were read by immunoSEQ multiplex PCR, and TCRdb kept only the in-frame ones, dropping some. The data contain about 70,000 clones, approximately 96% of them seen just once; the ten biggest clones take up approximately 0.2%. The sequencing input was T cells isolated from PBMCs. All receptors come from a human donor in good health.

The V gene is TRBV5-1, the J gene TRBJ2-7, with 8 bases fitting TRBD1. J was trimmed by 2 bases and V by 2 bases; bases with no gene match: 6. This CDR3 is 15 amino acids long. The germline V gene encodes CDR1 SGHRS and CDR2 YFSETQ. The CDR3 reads CASSLIGQGAYEQYF. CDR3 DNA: TGCGCCAGCAGCTTAATTGGACAGGGCGCCTACGAGCAGTACTTC. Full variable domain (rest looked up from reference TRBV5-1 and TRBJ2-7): KAGVTQTPRYLIKTRGQQVTLSCSPISGHRSVSWYQQTPGQGLQFLFEYFSETQRNKGNFPGRFSGRQFSNSRSEMNVSTLELGDSALYLCASSLIGQGAYEQYFGPGTRLTVT.

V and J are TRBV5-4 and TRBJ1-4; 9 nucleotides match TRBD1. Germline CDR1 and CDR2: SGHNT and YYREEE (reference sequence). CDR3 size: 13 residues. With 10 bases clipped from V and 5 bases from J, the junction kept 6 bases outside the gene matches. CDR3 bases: TGTGCCTTTACCGGGACAGGGAATGAAAAACTGTTTTTT. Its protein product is CAFTGTGNEKLFF.

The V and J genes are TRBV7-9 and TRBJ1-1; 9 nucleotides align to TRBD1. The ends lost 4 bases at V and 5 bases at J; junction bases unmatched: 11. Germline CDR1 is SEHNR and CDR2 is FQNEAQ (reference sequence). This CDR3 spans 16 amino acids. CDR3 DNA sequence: TGTGCCAGCAGCTCGTCCGCCATGACAGGGGGAACTGAAGCTTTCTTT. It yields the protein CASSSSAMTGGTEAFF. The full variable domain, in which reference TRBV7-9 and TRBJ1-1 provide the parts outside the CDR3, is DTGVSQNPRHKITKRGQNVTFRCDPISEHNRLYWYRQTLGQGPEFLTYFQNEAQLEKSRLLSDRFSAERPKGSFSTLEIQRTEQGDSAMYLCASSSSAMTGGTEAFFGQGTRLTVV.

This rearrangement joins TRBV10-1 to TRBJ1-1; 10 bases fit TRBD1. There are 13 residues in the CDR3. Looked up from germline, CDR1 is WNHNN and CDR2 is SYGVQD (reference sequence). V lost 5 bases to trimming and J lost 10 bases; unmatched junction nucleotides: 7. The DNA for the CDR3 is TGCGCCAGCAGTTTGACAGGGGGCTTGGGAGCTTTCTTT. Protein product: CASSLTGGLGAFF.

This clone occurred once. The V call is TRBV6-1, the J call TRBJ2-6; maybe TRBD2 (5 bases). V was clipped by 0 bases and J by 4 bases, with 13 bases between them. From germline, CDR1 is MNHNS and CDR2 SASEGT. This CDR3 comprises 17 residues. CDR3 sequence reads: CASSEAGSWSGANVLTF. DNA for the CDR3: TGTGCCAGCAGTGAAGCGGGGAGCTGGTCCGGGGCCAACGTCCTGACTTTC.

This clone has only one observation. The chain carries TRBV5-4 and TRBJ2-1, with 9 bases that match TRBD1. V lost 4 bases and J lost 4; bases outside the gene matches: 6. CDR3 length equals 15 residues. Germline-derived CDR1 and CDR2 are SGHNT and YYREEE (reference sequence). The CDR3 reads CASSLYRGPYNEQFF. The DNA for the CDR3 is TGTGCCAGCAGCCTATACAGGGGGCCGTACAATGAGCAGTTCTTC.

CDR3 DNA: TGCGCCAGCAGCCGGACAGGGGTTGGGCTAACTGGGGCCAACGTCCTGACTTTC. Encoded protein: CASSRTGVGLTGANVLTF. The chain joins TRBV4-1 to TRBJ2-6; 9 bases align to TRBD1. CDR3 size: 18 residues. Germline CDR1 MGHRA, CDR2 YSYEKL. V lost 4 bases, J lost 2 bases, and 9 bases stayed unmatched.

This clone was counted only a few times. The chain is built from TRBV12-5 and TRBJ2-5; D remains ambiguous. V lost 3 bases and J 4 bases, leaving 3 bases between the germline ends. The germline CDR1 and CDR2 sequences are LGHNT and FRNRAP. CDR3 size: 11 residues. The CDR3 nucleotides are TGTGCTAGTGGTTTCTCAGAGACCCAGTACTTC. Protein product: CASGFSETQYF.

The CDR3 sequence: CAGQRDSGANVLTF. Written as DNA, the CDR3 is TGTGCCGGACAGAGGGATTCTGGGGCCAACGTCCTGACTTTC. V gene TRBV5-4 combines with J gene TRBJ2-6; TRBD1 might be the D (6 bases). The CDR3 is 14 amino acids. The V and J ends lost 10 bases and 1 base respectively, with 12 bases between them. The germline CDR1 and CDR2 sequences are SGHNT and YYREEE (reference sequence).

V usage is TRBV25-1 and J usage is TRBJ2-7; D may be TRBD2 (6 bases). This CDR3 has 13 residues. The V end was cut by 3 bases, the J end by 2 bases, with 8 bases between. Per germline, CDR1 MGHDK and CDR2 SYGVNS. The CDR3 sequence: CASSEGGTYEQYF. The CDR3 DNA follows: TGTGCCAGCAGTGAGGGGGGTACCTACGAGCAGTACTTC.

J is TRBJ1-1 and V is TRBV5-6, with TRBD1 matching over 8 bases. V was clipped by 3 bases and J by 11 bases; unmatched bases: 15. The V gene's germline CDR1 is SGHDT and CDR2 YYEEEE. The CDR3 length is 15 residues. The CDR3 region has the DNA TGTGCCAGCAGCTCCTGGACAGGGTTTATGCAGAGTGCTTTCTTT. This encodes CASSSWTGFMQSAFF.

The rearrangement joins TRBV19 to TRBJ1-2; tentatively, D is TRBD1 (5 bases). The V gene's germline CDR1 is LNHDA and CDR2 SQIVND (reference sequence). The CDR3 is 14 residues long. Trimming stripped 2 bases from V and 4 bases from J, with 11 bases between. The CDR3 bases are TGTGCCAGTAGTATACCCCGGACAATCTATGGCTACACCTTC. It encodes CASSIPRTIYGYTF.

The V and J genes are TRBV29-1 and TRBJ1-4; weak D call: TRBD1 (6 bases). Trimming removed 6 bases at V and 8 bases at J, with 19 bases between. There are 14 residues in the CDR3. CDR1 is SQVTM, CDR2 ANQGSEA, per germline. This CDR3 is CSVLSRGGAEKLFF. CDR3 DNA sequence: TGCAGCGTGTTAAGCCGGGGGGGCGCAGAAAAACTGTTTTTT. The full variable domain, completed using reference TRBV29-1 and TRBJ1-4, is SAVISQKPSRDICQRGTSLTIQCQVDSQVTMMFWYRQQPGQSLTLIATANQGSEATYESGFVIDKFPISRPNLTFSTLTVSNMSPEDSSIYLCSVLSRGGAEKLFFGSGTQLSVL.

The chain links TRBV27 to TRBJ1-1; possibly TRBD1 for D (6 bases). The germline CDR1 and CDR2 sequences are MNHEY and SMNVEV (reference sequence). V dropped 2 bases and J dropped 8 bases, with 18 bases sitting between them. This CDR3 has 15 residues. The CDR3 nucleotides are TGTGCCAGCAGTTTAGGGGGGGCGGTGGGGCTCGAAGCTTTCTTT. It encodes CASSLGGAVGLEAFF.

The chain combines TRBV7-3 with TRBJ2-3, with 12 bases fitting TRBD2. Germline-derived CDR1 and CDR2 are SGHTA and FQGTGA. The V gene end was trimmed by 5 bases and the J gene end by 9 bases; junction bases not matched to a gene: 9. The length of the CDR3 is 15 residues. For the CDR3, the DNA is TGTGCCAGCAGCAGTGCTAGCGGGGGGGCAGGCACGCAGTATTTT. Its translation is CASSSASGGAGTQYF. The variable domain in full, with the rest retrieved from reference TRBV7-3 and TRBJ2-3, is GAGVSQTPSNKVTEKGKYVELRCDPISGHTALYWYRQSLGQGPEFLIYFQGTGAADDSGLPNDRFFAVRPEGSVSTLKIQRTERGDSAVYLCASSSASGGAGTQYFGPGTRLTVL.

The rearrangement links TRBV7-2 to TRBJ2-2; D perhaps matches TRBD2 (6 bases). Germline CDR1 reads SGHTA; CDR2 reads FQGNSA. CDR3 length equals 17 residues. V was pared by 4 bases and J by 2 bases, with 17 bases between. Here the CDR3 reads CASSSGLSKVNTGELFF. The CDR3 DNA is TGTGCCAGCAGCTCGGGACTCTCCAAGGTCAACACCGGGGAGCTGTTTTTT.

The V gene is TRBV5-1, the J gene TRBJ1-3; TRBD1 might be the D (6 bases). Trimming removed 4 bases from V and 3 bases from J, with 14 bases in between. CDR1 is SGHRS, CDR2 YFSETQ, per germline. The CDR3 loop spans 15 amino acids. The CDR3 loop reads CASSPGSDSGNTIYF. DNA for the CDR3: TGCGCCAGCAGCCCCGGATCGGACAGTGGAAACACCATATATTTT.

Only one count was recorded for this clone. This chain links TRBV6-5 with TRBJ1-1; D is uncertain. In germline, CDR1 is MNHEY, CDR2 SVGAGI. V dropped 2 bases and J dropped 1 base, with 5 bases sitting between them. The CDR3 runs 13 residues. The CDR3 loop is CASSYESNTEAFF. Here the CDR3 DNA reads TGTGCCAGCAGTTACGAGTCGAACACTGAAGCTTTCTTT.

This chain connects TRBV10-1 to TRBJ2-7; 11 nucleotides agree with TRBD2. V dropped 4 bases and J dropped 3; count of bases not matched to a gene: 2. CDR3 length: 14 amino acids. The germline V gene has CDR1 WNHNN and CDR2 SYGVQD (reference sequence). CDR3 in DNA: TGCGCCAGCAGTGGAGGACTAGCGGGCTACGAGCAGTACTTC. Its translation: CASSGGLAGYEQYF.

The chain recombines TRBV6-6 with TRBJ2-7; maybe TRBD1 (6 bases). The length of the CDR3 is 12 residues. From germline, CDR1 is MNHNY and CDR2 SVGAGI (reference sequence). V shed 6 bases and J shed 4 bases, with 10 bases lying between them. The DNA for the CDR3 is TGTGCCAGCAGAGTGACAGGTTACGAGCAGTACTTC. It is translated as CASRVTGYEQYF.

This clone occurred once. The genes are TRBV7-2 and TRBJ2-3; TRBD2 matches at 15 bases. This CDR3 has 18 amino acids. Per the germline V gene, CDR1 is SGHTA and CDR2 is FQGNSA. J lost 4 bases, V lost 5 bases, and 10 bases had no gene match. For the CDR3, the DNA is TGTGCCAGCAGCCGCCACCGGACTAGCGGGAGGGGGTCAGATACGCAGTATTTT. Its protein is CASSRHRTSGRGSDTQYF.

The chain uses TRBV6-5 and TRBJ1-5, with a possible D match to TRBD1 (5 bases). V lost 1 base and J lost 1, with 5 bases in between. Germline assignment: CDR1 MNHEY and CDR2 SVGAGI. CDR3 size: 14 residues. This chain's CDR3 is CASSYYRSNQPQHF. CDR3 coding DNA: TGTGCCAGCAGTTACTACAGGAGCAATCAGCCCCAGCATTTT.

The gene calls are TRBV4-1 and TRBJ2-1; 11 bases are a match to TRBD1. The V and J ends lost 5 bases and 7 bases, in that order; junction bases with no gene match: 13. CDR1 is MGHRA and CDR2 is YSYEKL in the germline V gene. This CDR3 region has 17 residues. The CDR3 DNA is TGCGCCAGCAGCTCGGGGGACAGGGGGGTGTATCGGAATGAGCAGTTCTTC. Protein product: CASSSGDRGVYRNEQFF.